Below, 12 T cell receptor beta chains from the same sample are listed, as sequenced in a study of blood T cell repertoires in COVID-19. Data came from immunoSEQ multiplex PCR; TCRdb stores just in-frame clones and leaves some out. The sample lists 300,000 to 400,000 clones; approximately 90% were seen once. Sequenced: PBMCs or T cells enriched from blood (not recorded which). The receptor set was obtained from a woman aged 30 to 39 with acute COVID-19.

CDR3 in amino acids: CATSDGAGMTGQPQHF. CDR3 DNA: TGTGCCACCAGTGATGGAGCAGGGATGACGGGTCAGCCCCAGCATTTT. V is TRBV24-1 and J is TRBJ1-5; possibly TRBD1 for D (5 bases). The CDR3 extends over 16 amino acids. V was trimmed by 3 bases and J by 6 bases, leaving 17 bases between them. CDR1 and CDR2 (germline): KGHDR, SFDVKD.

J is TRBJ1-2 and V is TRBV2; 9 positions match TRBD1. CDR3 length: 12 residues. V lost 8 bases and J lost 8; bases outside the gene matches: 6. Germline-derived CDR1 and CDR2 are SNHLY and FYNNEI. CDR3 bases: TGTGCCAGCGCGAGGACAGGGGACGGCTACACCTTC. Protein sequence: CASARTGDGYTF.

The V gene is TRBV11-2, the J gene TRBJ2-7, with a possible D match to TRBD1 (5 bases). This CDR3 has 13 amino acids. Germline assignment: CDR1 SGHAT and CDR2 FQNNGV. Trimming removed 5 bases at V and 3 bases at J, with 11 bases between. This CDR3 reads CASSHSDSYEQYF. The CDR3 nucleotides read TGTGCCAGCAGCCACAGCGACAGCTACGAGCAGTACTTC.

V gene TRBV6-5 combines with J gene TRBJ2-7; no firm D call. Germline loops: CDR1 MNHEY, CDR2 SVGAGI. Trimming shortened V by 8 bases and J by 3 bases, and 11 bases separated the two germline ends. This CDR3 region has 12 residues. DNA of the CDR3: TGTGCCAGCCTCAAATCCAGCTACGAGCAGTACTTC. Translated: CASLKSSYEQYF.

The chain joins TRBV30 to TRBJ1-1; no firm D call. Trimming cost V 2 bases and J 3 bases, with 10 bases left between them. The CDR3 is 13 residues long. Germline CDR1 and CDR2: GTSNPN and SVGIG (reference sequence). CDR3 loop: CAWSPSSDTEAFF. For the CDR3, the DNA is TGTGCCTGGAGTCCCTCGTCGGACACTGAAGCTTTCTTT.

This chain uses TRBV5-5 with TRBJ1-2; tentative D call: TRBD1 (5 bases). The CDR3 is 16 amino acids. Between the trimmed V and J ends, which lost 0 bases and 4 bases, there was a span of 16 bases. Looked up from germline, CDR1 is SGHKS and CDR2 is YYEKEE (reference sequence). CDR3: CASSLEGGRAVYGYTF. The CDR3 DNA follows: TGTGCCAGCAGCTTGGAGGGCGGCAGGGCGGTCTATGGCTACACCTTC.

The chain links TRBV9 to TRBJ1-5; D not certain. This CDR3 comprises 14 residues. Between the trimmed V and J ends, which lost 0 bases and 4 bases, there was a span of 8 bases. Germline-derived CDR1 and CDR2 are SGDLS and YYNGEE. The CDR3 protein is CASSVDLRNQPQHF. CDR3 bases: TGTGCCAGCAGCGTAGATCTGAGGAATCAGCCCCAGCATTTT.

This chain links TRBV7-2 with TRBJ2-1; tentatively, D is TRBD2 (6 bases). V shed 4 bases and J shed 0 bases, with 16 bases lying between them. Germline V lookup: CDR1 SGHTA, CDR2 FQGNSA. This CDR3 spans 17 amino acids. The DNA for the CDR3 is TGTGCCAGCAGCTCCCCCGGGGGACGTAGCTCCTACAATGAGCAGTTCTTC. Translated, it gives CASSSPGGRSSYNEQFF.

The gene calls are TRBV29-1 and TRBJ1-2; 9 bases map to TRBD1. After removal of 6 bases from V and 4 bases from J, the junction contained 15 bases not matched to a gene. The germline V gene encodes CDR1 SQVTM and CDR2 ANQGSEA. The CDR3 runs 16 residues. This CDR3 is CSVDSAGTGTLYGYTF. Written as DNA, the CDR3 is TGCAGCGTGGATTCGGCCGGGACAGGGACGCTCTATGGCTACACCTTC.

For this clone: Other DNA sequences within the sample encode an identical CDR3. This rearrangement joins TRBV7-9 to TRBJ2-7, with TRBD1 matching 9 bases. The CDR3 contains 14 residues. Looked up from germline, CDR1 is SEHNR and CDR2 is FQNEAQ (reference sequence). Germline trimming cut 4 bases from V and 3 bases from J; bases unmatched to any gene: 4. The CDR3 region is CASSSRDRDYEQYF. The CDR3 coding sequence is TGTGCCAGCAGCTCCCGGGACAGGGACTACGAGCAGTACTTC. Together with reference TRBV7-9 and TRBJ2-7, the CDR3 gives the full variable domain: DTGVSQNPRHKITKRGQNVTFRCDPISEHNRLYWYRQTLGQGPEFLTYFQNEAQLEKSRLLSDRFSAERPKGSFSTLEIQRTEQGDSAMYLCASSSRDRDYEQYFGPGTRLTVT.

Here the CDR3 DNA reads TGTGCCAGCAACTTTCAGGCCGGGGAGCTGTTTTTT. It encodes CASNFQAGELFF. The chain links TRBV12-3 or TRBV12-4 to TRBJ2-2; D gene unclear. This CDR3 region has 12 residues. V was shortened by 7 bases and J by 6 bases, with 9 bases between the two germline ends.

This clone was detected once. The chain combines TRBV9 with TRBJ2-7, with unresolved D. Germline loops: CDR1 SGDLS, CDR2 YYNGEE. V was shortened by 0 bases and J by 6 bases, with 13 bases between the two germline ends. The CDR3 contains 14 residues. Here the CDR3 DNA reads TGTGCCAGCAGCGTAGGTCCCGGGTTGCCCGAGCAGTACTTC. This encodes CASSVGPGLPEQYF. The whole variable domain, filled in from reference TRBV9 and TRBJ2-7, reads DSGVTQTPKHLITATGQRVTLRCSPRSGDLSVYWYQQSLDQGLQFLIQYYNGEERAKGNILERFSAQQFPDLHSELNLSSLELGDSALYFCASSVGPGLPEQYFGPGTRLTVT.